These 6 T cell receptor beta chains share one sample of origin, sequenced in a study of blood T cell repertoires in COVID-19. TCRdb's table, derived via immunoSEQ multiplex PCR, lists solely in-frame clones and lacks some. The table shows about 200,000 clones, with around 90% occurring only once. Input material: PBMCs or T cells enriched from blood (not recorded which). The receptors originated from a woman aged 25 to 39 who had recovered from COVID-19.

The chain has TRBV7-2 and TRBJ1-1; 11 nucleotides agree with TRBD1. The germline V gene encodes CDR1 SGHTA and CDR2 FQGNSA. V dropped 3 bases and J dropped 4; count of bases not matched to a gene: 4. CDR3 length: 15 residues. The CDR3 loop reads CASSFMGQGVTEAFF. As DNA, the CDR3 is TGTGCCAGCAGCTTTATGGGACAGGGGGTCACTGAAGCTTTCTTT.

The chain combines TRBV19 with TRBJ2-3; D gene unclear. CDR1 and CDR2 from the germline V gene are LNHDA and SQIVND (reference sequence). Trimming pared 5 bases from V and 5 bases from J, leaving 11 bases between. CDR3 length: 13 amino acids. This chain's CDR3 is CASSVRHGDTQYF. The CDR3 DNA follows: TGTGCCAGTAGTGTGCGACATGGAGATACGCAGTATTTT.

The chain joins TRBV7-9 to TRBJ1-2; 11 nucleotides align to TRBD1. Germline V CDR1 and CDR2: SEHNR, FQNEAQ (reference sequence). V shed 5 bases, J shed 5 bases, and the junction held 4 bases outside the gene matches. The CDR3 has 14 amino acids. CDR3 loop: CASSGQGAAYGYTF. In DNA form, the CDR3 reads TGTGCCAGCAGCGGACAGGGGGCTGCTTATGGCTACACCTTC. Combining the CDR3 with reference TRBV7-9 and TRBJ1-2 gives the whole variable domain DTGVSQNPRHKITKRGQNVTFRCDPISEHNRLYWYRQTLGQGPEFLTYFQNEAQLEKSRLLSDRFSAERPKGSFSTLEIQRTEQGDSAMYLCASSGQGAAYGYTFGSGTRLTVV.

The rearrangement joins TRBV10-2 to TRBJ1-2; weak D call: TRBD1 (6 bases). Germline CDR1 is WSHSY and CDR2 is SAAADI. The V and J ends lost 2 bases and 7 bases respectively, with 11 bases between them. CDR3 length equals 13 residues. The CDR3 region is CASSEVNRAGYTF. As DNA, the CDR3 is TGCGCCAGCAGTGAGGTTAACAGGGCTGGCTACACCTTC.

This sequence joins TRBV7-9 and TRBJ2-3; 11 bases line up with TRBD2. Trimming took 1 base from V and 5 from J; bases not matched to a gene: 5. Germline V gene lookup returns CDR1 SEHNR and CDR2 FQNEAQ (reference sequence). CDR3 size: 16 residues. The CDR3 DNA is TGTGCCAGCAGCTTAGTACTAGCGGGAGAAGTAGATACGCAGTATTTT. Amino acids: CASSLVLAGEVDTQYF. Drawing the rest from reference TRBV7-9 and TRBJ2-3, the complete variable domain is DTGVSQNPRHKITKRGQNVTFRCDPISEHNRLYWYRQTLGQGPEFLTYFQNEAQLEKSRLLSDRFSAERPKGSFSTLEIQRTEQGDSAMYLCASSLVLAGEVDTQYFGPGTRLTVL.

The chain joins TRBV3-1 (or the pseudogene TRBV3-2) to TRBJ2-1, with D uncertain. This CDR3 is 16 amino acids long. Trimming shortened V by 4 bases and J by 3 bases, and 16 bases separated the two germline ends. The germline V gene encodes CDR1 LGHDT and CDR2 YNNKEL (reference sequence). This CDR3 is CASSPVRKPVYNEQFF. As DNA, the CDR3 is TGTGCCAGCAGCCCTGTGAGGAAGCCAGTCTACAATGAGCAGTTCTTC.